A selection of T cell receptor beta chains follows, all from one sample in a study of metastatic and nonmetastatic thyroid tumors. TCRdb re-called the PCR reads via MiXCR. The sample lists around 35,000 clones, around 15% occurring once. The sequenced material came from blood. The receptors stem from a female donor with papillary thyroid cancer or a benign thyroid nodule (not recorded which). Some clones in this sample may be carry-over from other donors' samples. Each CDR3 is given with its conserved first and last residue. Each record gives: V gene, clone size, D gene, J gene, CDR3 DNA, CDR3 protein. The D gene is left open where the match is weak. Expanded clones are given a class, and other clones once, few, many or no size at all.

v_call: TRBV29-1
clone_size: many
d_call: -
j_call: TRBJ2-5
cdr3_nt: TGCAGCGCGGGAGAGGGTGTGGAGACCCAGTACTTC
cdr3_aa: CSAGEGVETQYF

v_call: TRBV6-1
clone_size: medium-sized
d_call: TRBD2
j_call: TRBJ2-7
cdr3_nt: TGTGCCAGCAGTGGAAGCGGGGCGGGAGGACGCTACTACGAGCAGTACTTC
cdr3_aa: CASSGSGAGGRYYEQYF

v_call: TRBV20-1
clone_size: many
d_call: -
j_call: TRBJ1-3
cdr3_nt: TGCAGTGCTACCGACAGTTTATCTGGAAACACCATATATTTT
cdr3_aa: CSATDSLSGNTIYF

v_call: TRBV6-5
clone_size: many
d_call: TRBD2
j_call: TRBJ2-2
cdr3_nt: TGTGCCAGCAGTTACAGGCCTCGGGGGGGGAACACCGGGGAGCTGTTTTTT
cdr3_aa: CASSYRPRGGNTGELFF

v_call: TRBV19
clone_size: -
d_call: -
j_call: TRBJ2-6
cdr3_nt: TGTGCCAGTAGTATAGTAACTTCTGGGGCCAACGTCCTGACTTTC
cdr3_aa: CASSIVTSGANVLTF

v_call: TRBV7-2
clone_size: -
d_call: TRBD2
j_call: TRBJ2-7
cdr3_nt: TGTGCCGGCAGCTTCTCTAGCGGGGGGAGTTACGAGCAGTACTTC
cdr3_aa: CAGSFSSGGSYEQYF

v_call: TRBV4-1
clone_size: many
d_call: -
j_call: TRBJ2-3
cdr3_nt: TGCGCCAGCAGCCAGGGCGCCCGACAGCGGGCCACAGATACGCAGTATTTT
cdr3_aa: CASSQGARQRATDTQYF

v_call: TRBV14
clone_size: few
d_call: TRBD2
j_call: TRBJ2-7
cdr3_nt: TGTGCCACCCGGGAGGCCGTCGAGCAGTACTTC
cdr3_aa: CATREAVEQYF

v_call: TRBV15
clone_size: many
d_call: TRBD2
j_call: TRBJ2-1
cdr3_nt: TGTGCCACCAGCAGCCGAACGGGAGGGTACAATGAGCAGTTCTTC
cdr3_aa: CATSSRTGGYNEQFF

v_call: TRBV30
clone_size: -
d_call: -
j_call: TRBJ2-5
cdr3_nt: TGTGCCTGGAGTCCCCTCGGAGGACAGTACCAAGAGACCCAGTACTTC
cdr3_aa: CAWSPLGGQYQETQYF